This T cell receptor (beta chain) was identified during a study of shared T cell receptors in the human thymus. This CDR3 region has 18 residues. Germline V CDR1 and CDR2: ENHRY, SYGVKD. Trimming removed 2 bases from V and 5 bases from J, with 22 bases in between. Generated by immunoSEQ multiplex PCR, the TCRdb table keeps only in-frame clones and is missing some. The data contain more than 550,000 clones, 87% of them singletons. A further study also used this sample, focusing on human thymus T cells. Per that study: Donor material was obtained from healthy Finnish infants undergoing corrective surgery for congenital heart defects. The source of the thymus tissue was resections taken during corrective heart surgery. Apparent skewing of V and J gene usage characterized both thymic and blood repertoires.

The chain links TRBV10-3 to TRBJ2-1; possible D gene TRBD2, 5 bases. This sequence originates from a boy younger than two with a congenital heart defect. Sequenced sample: thymocytes. CDR3 in DNA: TGTGCCATCAGTGAGGTGTCGCGTGATCTTGGGAGAAACAATGAGCAGTTCTTC. Encoded protein: CAISEVSRDLGRNNEQFF.